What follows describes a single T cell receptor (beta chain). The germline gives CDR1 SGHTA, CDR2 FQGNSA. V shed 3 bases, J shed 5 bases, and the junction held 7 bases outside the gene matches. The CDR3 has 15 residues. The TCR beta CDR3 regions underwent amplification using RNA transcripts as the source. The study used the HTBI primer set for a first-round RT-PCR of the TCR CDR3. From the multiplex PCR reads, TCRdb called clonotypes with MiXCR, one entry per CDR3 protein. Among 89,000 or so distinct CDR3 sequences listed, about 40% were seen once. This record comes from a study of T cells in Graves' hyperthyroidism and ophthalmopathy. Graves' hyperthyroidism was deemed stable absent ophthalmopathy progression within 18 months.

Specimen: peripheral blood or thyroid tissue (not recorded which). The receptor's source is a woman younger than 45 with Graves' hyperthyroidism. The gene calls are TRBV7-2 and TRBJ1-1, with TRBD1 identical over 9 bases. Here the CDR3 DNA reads TGTGCCAGCAGCTTTGGACAGGGGAGGAGGACTGAAGCTTTCTTT. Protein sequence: CASSFGQGRRTEAFF.